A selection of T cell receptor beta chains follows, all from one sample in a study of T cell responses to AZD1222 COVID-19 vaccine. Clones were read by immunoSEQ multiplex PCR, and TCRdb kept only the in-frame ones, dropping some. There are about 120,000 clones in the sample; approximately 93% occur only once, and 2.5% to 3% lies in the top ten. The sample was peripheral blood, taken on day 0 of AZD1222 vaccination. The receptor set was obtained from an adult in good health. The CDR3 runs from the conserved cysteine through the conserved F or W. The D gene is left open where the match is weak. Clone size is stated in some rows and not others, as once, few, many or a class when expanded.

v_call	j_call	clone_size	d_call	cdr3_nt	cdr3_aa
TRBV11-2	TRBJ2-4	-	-	TGTGCCAGCAGCTCGGTTGGAAACATTCAGTACTTC	CASSSVGNIQYF
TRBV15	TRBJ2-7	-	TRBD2	TGTGCCACTAAGGCCCCAGCGGGAGTCGAGCAGTACTTC	CATKAPAGVEQYF
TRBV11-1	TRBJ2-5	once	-	TGTGCCAGCAGCTTAATGGCCGGGGAGACCCAGTACTTC	CASSLMAGETQYF
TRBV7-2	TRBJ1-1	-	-	TGTGCCAGCAGCTTAGCCGCGATCACTGAAGCTTTCTTT	CASSLAAITEAFF
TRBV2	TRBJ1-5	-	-	TGTGCCAGCAGGGGGAATCAGCCCCAGCATTTT	CASRGNQPQHF
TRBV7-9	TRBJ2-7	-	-	TGTGCCAGCAGCCCACCGCTGGGCCGGGACCGGGATGAGCAGTACTTC	CASSPPLGRDRDEQYF
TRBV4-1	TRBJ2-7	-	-	TGCGCCAGCAGCCTTATGGGTACTAGCTACTACGAGCAGTACTTC	CASSLMGTSYYEQYF
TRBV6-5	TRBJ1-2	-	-	TGTGCCAGCAGTCAGGGACACTATGGCTACACCTTC	CASSQGHYGYTF
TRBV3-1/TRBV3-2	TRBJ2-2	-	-	TGTGCCAGCAGCCAAGGGCACGCGAACACCGGGGAGCTGTTTTTT	CASSQGHANTGELFF
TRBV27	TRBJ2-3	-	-	TGTGCCAGCAGACGTCCCGGGTCCAACAGGGATACGCAGTATTTT	CASRRPGSNRDTQYF
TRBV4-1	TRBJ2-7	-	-	TGCGCCAGCAGCCAGACGGCACCTTCCCTCTACGAGCAGTACTTC	CASSQTAPSLYEQYF
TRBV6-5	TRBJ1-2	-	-	TGTGCCAGCAGTTACGGGGGGGGAGAAGCCAACTATGGCTACACCTTC	CASSYGGGEANYGYTF
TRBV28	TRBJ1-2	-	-	TGTGCCAGCAGTGCGCAAGTTGCCTGGTCGGAGGGCTACACCTTC	CASSAQVAWSEGYTF
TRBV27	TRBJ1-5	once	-	TGTGCCAGCAGTTTAGGTTACGGGAGCAATCAGCCCCAGCATTTT	CASSLGYGSNQPQHF
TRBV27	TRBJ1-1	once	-	TGTGCCAGCAGATTAAACAGGGATACTGAAGCTTTCTTT	CASRLNRDTEAFF
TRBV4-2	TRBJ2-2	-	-	TGTGCCAGCAGCCGTCCCTATCCGGGCTCCGGGGAGCTGTTTTTT	CASSRPYPGSGELFF
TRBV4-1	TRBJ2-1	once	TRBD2	TGCGCCAGCAGCCAAGCCCCGGGACTAGTCTACAATGAGCAGTTCTTC	CASSQAPGLVYNEQFF
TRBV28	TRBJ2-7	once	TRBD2	TGTGCCAGTAGGGGAGGGCCCTCCTACGAGCAGTACTTC	CASRGGPSYEQYF
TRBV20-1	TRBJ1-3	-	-	TGCAGTGCTAGTAATGGAAACACCATATATTTT	CSASNGNTIYF
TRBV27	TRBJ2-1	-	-	TGTGCCAGCAGGGAAGGGACCAATGAGCAGTTCTTC	CASREGTNEQFF
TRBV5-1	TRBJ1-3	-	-	TGCGCCAGCTCCCTTCAACTCTCACAAGACAGTACGCACTCTGGAAACACCATATATTTT	CASSLQLSQDSTHSGNTIYF
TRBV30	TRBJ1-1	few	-	TGTGCCTGGAGTGTATATCGGGTAAGGACTGAAGCTTTCTTT	CAWSVYRVRTEAFF
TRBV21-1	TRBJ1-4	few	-	TGTGCCAGCAGGCGCCGACGTTTGGAGGGGAATGAAAAACTGTTTTTT	CASRRRRLEGNEKLFF
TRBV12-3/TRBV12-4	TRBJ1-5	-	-	TGTGCCAGCACACAGGTTAGCAATCAGCCCCAGCATTTT	CASTQVSNQPQHF
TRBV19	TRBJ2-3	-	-	TGTGCCAGTAGTACCGGCCTAGGGTCCCATCCTGCAGATACGCAGTATTTT	CASSTGLGSHPADTQYF
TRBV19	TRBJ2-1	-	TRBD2	TGTGCCAGTAGTATCTCTAGCGGGAGCACCTACAATGAGCAGTTCTTC	CASSISSGSTYNEQFF
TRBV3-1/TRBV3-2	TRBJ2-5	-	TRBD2	TGTGCCAGCAGCACGACTAGCGGGAGGGTAGAGACCCAGTACTTC	CASSTTSGRVETQYF
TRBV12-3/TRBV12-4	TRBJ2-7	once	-	TGTGCCAGCAGTTCGGGGGTACTCTACGAGCAGTACTTC	CASSSGVLYEQYF
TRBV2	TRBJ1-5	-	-	TGTGCCAGCATGAGGTCGCAGAACAATCAGCCCCAGCATTTT	CASMRSQNNQPQHF
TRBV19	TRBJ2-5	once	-	TGTGCCAGTGGTGCGGGTACTCAAGAGACCCAGTACTTC	CASGAGTQETQYF
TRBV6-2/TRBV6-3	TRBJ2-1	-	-	TGTGCCAGCAGTTGGGACTTAAATTACAATGAGCAGTTCTTC	CASSWDLNYNEQFF
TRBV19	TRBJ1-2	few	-	TGTGCCAGTAGTATATCGGCCAGCTATGGCTACACCTTC	CASSISASYGYTF
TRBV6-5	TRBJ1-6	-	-	TGTGCCAGCAGTCCCGGGACGGGAAGGGATTCACCCCTCCACTTT	CASSPGTGRDSPLHF
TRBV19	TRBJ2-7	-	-	TGTGCCAGTAGTATAACCGGGTGGGACGAGCAGTACTTC	CASSITGWDEQYF
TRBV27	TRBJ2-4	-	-	TGTGCCAGCAGCGTCGCCGGGCGAATAAAAAACATTCAGTACTTC	CASSVAGRIKNIQYF